Following are 16 T cell receptor beta chains from one sample sequenced in a study of T-cell memory formation after mild COVID-19 (TCRdb year 2021). Libraries were constructed by 5' RACE. Instrument used: Illumina NovaSeq 6000. The public reads were quality trimmed at Q25 with fastp and then assembled into clones with MiXCR by TCRdb, keeping productive beta chains. Rows are unified per CDR3 protein, each entry keeping the most common DNA and genes. The sample table holds roughly 150,000 distinct CDR3 sequences, of which approximately 12% were seen once. Roughly 3.3% of the sample comes from the top ten. The sequenced sample consisted of PBMCs or a T cell subset sorted from them (not recorded which). Receptors originate from a man between 18 and 35 years old who had mild COVID-19 (a few samples of this study predate the infection). The sample titles of this study are shuffled in the database, so cell type and time point are left out; the donor was told from shared clones.

This clonotype was detected a few times. This rearrangement joins TRBV19 to TRBJ1-1, with D hard to call. V was shortened by 8 bases and J by 6 bases, with 10 bases between the two germline ends. This CDR3 is built from 11 residues. The germline V gene encodes CDR1 LNHDA and CDR2 SQIVND (reference sequence). The CDR3 DNA reads TGTGCCAGTTGGTTCGACGCTGAAGCTTTCTTT. Its protein is CASWFDAEAFF.

The chain joins TRBV19 to TRBJ1-1; D gene ambiguous. CDR3 length: 15 residues. The germline CDR1 and CDR2 sequences are LNHDA and SQIVND (reference sequence). Trimming removed 3 bases from V and 8 bases from J, with 19 bases in between. The CDR3: CASSIAGVGEVEAFF. For the CDR3, the DNA is TGTGCCAGTAGTATTGCCGGGGTGGGCGAAGTGGAAGCTTTCTTT. Together with reference TRBV19 and TRBJ1-1, the CDR3 gives the full variable domain: DGGITQSPKYLFRKEGQNVTLSCEQNLNHDAMYWYRQDPGQGLRLIYYSQIVNDFQKGDIAEGYSVSREKKESFPLTVTSAQKNPTAFYLCASSIAGVGEVEAFFGQGTRLTVV.

This clonotype came up a few times. This rearrangement joins TRBV12-3 or TRBV12-4 to TRBJ2-5; 10 bases align to TRBD1. The CDR3 contains 15 residues. V was clipped by 6 bases and J by 3 bases; unmatched bases: 7. CDR3 sequence (DNA): TGTGCCAGCAGCAAGATGGGACAGGGGAAAGAGACCCAGTACTTC. Translation: CASSKMGQGKETQYF.

This clonotype was recorded many times. The chain uses TRBV10-3 and TRBJ2-1; TRBD2 might be the D (5 bases). The germline V and J ends were trimmed by 2 bases and 4 bases, with 9 bases remaining between them. Germline CDR1 ENHRY, CDR2 SYGVKD. The CDR3 contains 14 residues. CDR3 nucleotide sequence: TGTGCCATCAGTGAGACTAGTTCATACAATGAGCAGTTCTTC. Encoded protein: CAISETSSYNEQFF.

This rearrangement joins TRBV7-2 to TRBJ1-4; 8 bases map to TRBD1. V shed 2 bases and J 4 bases; nucleotides not matched to a gene: 3. The CDR3 spans 15 residues. Germline CDR1 and CDR2: SGHTA and FQGNSA. CDR3 nucleotides: TGTGCCAGCAGCTTACCGACAGGGGATAATGAAAAACTGTTTTTT. Residues: CASSLPTGDNEKLFF.

This clonotype has only a few counts. The chain joins TRBV7-2 to TRBJ1-2; possible D gene TRBD1, 6 bases. The CDR3 runs 15 residues. Trimming cost V 5 bases and J 4 bases, with 17 bases left between them. CDR1 is SGHTA, CDR2 FQGNSA, per germline. The CDR3 loop reads CASSPTGRGGYGYTF. As DNA, the CDR3 is TGTGCCAGCAGCCCAACCGGGAGGGGGGGCTATGGCTACACCTTC.

The chain is built from TRBV7-9 and TRBJ1-5; D remains unclear. The germline gives CDR1 SEHNR, CDR2 FQNEAQ (reference sequence). The CDR3 contains 13 residues. V lost 2 bases and J 8 bases, leaving 10 bases between the germline ends. The CDR3 protein is CASSLMGIEPQHF. As DNA, the CDR3 is TGTGCCAGCAGCTTAATGGGGATAGAGCCCCAGCATTTT. The variable domain in full, completed from reference TRBV7-9 and TRBJ1-5, reads DTGVSQNPRHKITKRGQNVTFRCDPISEHNRLYWYRQTLGQGPEFLTYFQNEAQLEKSRLLSDRFSAERPKGSFSTLEIQRTEQGDSAMYLCASSLMGIEPQHFGDGTRLSIL.

V and J are TRBV6-5 and TRBJ2-7; tentative D call: TRBD2 (6 bases). From germline, CDR1 is MNHEY and CDR2 SVGAGI. The CDR3 covers 14 residues. Trimming removed 6 bases at V and 7 bases at J, with 19 bases between. CDR3: CASSKSGGSFEQYV. The CDR3 nucleotides read TGTGCCAGCAGCAAGTCCGGGGGTTCATTTGAGCAGTACGTC.

This clonotype appeared many times. J is TRBJ2-1 and V is TRBV24-1, with 7 bases lining up with TRBD1. The germline gives CDR1 KGHDR, CDR2 SFDVKD. V was pared by 4 bases and J by 4 bases, with 6 bases of the junction left unmatched. CDR3 size: 15 residues. The CDR3 protein is CATSDPRDSYNEQFF. The DNA for the CDR3 is TGTGCCACCAGTGACCCCCGGGACAGTTACAATGAGCAGTTCTTC.

The chain combines TRBV29-1 with TRBJ2-7; D is unclear. V gave up 2 bases and J gave up 3 bases, with 11 bases separating them. Germline V gene lookup returns CDR1 SQVTM and CDR2 ANQGSEA. The CDR3 has 13 residues. The CDR3 DNA follows: TGCAGCGTTGAAAGGGTGGGAAGCTACGAGCAGTACTTC. This gives the protein CSVERVGSYEQYF.

The gene calls are TRBV7-2 and TRBJ1-5; D remains ambiguous. Per germline, CDR1 SGHTA and CDR2 FQGNSA. With 5 bases removed from V and 3 bases from J, the gap between germline ends came to 8 bases. The CDR3 is 13 amino acids. The CDR3 DNA reads as TGTGCCAGCAGCCCCTGGGACAATCAGCCCCAGCATTTT. It translates to CASSPWDNQPQHF.

The table lists this clonotype with many counts. The gene calls are TRBV21-1 and TRBJ2-7. TRBV21-1 is shown as a pseudogene. The CDR3 covers 13 residues. The DNA of the CDR3 is TGTGCCAGCAGCAAAGTCAACTCCTACGAGCAGTACTTC. This translates into CASSKVNSYEQYF.

This clonotype came up a few times. V usage is TRBV20-1 and J usage is TRBJ1-1; D gene unclear. Trimming left V 4 bases short and J 1 base short, with 7 bases between. The CDR3 runs 12 residues. Germline V gives CDR1 DFQATT, CDR2 SNEGSKA (reference sequence). The CDR3 spells CSATRRNTEAFF. The DNA of the CDR3 is TGCAGTGCTACCCGACGGAACACTGAAGCTTTCTTT.

This clonotype was found a few times. The chain's CDR3 is CATSDKTGRTGANVLTF. The CDR3 DNA is TGTGCCACCAGTGATAAGACCGGAAGGACTGGGGCCAACGTCCTGACTTTC. The chain carries TRBV24-1 and TRBJ2-6; D unclear. The V end was cut by 3 bases, the J end by 2 bases, with 13 bases between. The CDR3 extends over 17 amino acids. CDR1 is KGHDR, CDR2 SFDVKD, per germline.

The chain joins TRBV12-3 or TRBV12-4 to TRBJ2-2; 7 bases are shared with TRBD2. After removal of 3 bases from V and 6 bases from J, the junction contained 4 bases not matched to a gene. The CDR3 spans 14 residues. Written as DNA, the CDR3 is TGTGCCAGCAGTTTTTCTAGCGGCGCCGGGGAGCTGTTTTTT. Translated, it gives CASSFSSGAGELFF.

The chain is built from TRBV12-3 or TRBV12-4 and TRBJ1-1, with 11 positions matching TRBD1. The ends lost 6 bases at V and 4 bases at J; junction bases unmatched: 4. The CDR3 consists of 14 residues. The CDR3 protein is CASRPGTGGTEAFF. In DNA, the CDR3 is TGTGCCAGCAGGCCCGGGACAGGGGGCACTGAAGCTTTCTTT.